Listed below are T cell receptor beta chains from one sample, sequenced in a study of T cells in narcolepsy. The data were produced by immunoSEQ multiplex PCR, yet TCRdb's version contains in-frame clones alone and is incomplete. Of fewer than 30,000 clones detected, approximately 85% appear once; the ten largest clones hold roughly 1.4%. The sequenced sample was CD45RA- memory CD4+ T cells from PBMCs. These receptors came from a human donor with narcolepsy. The CDR3 runs from the conserved cysteine through the conserved F or W. D genes are given only for firm matches. Size is omitted from some rows. Given values are once, few, many or a class for expanded clones.

d_call: .; j_call: TRBJ1-1; clone_size: .; v_call: TRBV4-2; cdr3_aa: CASSQDLGTEAFF; cdr3_nt: TGTGCCAGCAGCCAAGATCTTGGCACAGAAGCTTTCTTT
d_call: .; j_call: TRBJ1-1; clone_size: once; v_call: TRBV6-1; cdr3_aa: CASSEGGGRTEAFF; cdr3_nt: TGTGCCAGCAGTGAGGGCGGGGGACGGACTGAAGCTTTCTTT
d_call: .; j_call: TRBJ2-1; clone_size: .; v_call: TRBV5-1; cdr3_aa: CASSLLGADYNEQFF; cdr3_nt: TGCGCCAGCAGCTTGCTGGGGGCGGACTACAATGAGCAGTTCTTC
d_call: TRBD2; j_call: TRBJ2-1; clone_size: .; v_call: TRBV12-5; cdr3_aa: CASGIGLADYNEQFF; cdr3_nt: TGTGCTAGTGGAATCGGACTAGCGGATTACAATGAGCAGTTCTTC
d_call: TRBD2; j_call: TRBJ2-7; clone_size: .; v_call: TRBV5-1; cdr3_aa: CASSLTGLAASEQYF; cdr3_nt: TGCGCCAGCAGCTTAACGGGACTAGCGGCATCGGAGCAGTACTTC
d_call: .; j_call: TRBJ1-3; clone_size: .; v_call: TRBV27; cdr3_aa: CASSLAGPGNTIYF; cdr3_nt: TGTGCCAGCAGTCTTGCGGGTCCTGGAAACACCATATATTTT
d_call: .; j_call: TRBJ1-6; clone_size: .; v_call: TRBV4-1; cdr3_aa: CASSQRDNLPLHF; cdr3_nt: TGCGCCAGCAGCCAACGGGACAACTTACCCCTCCACTTT
d_call: TRBD2; j_call: TRBJ2-1; clone_size: .; v_call: TRBV5-1; cdr3_aa: CASSSSSSGISYNEQFF; cdr3_nt: TGCGCCAGCAGCTCATCCTCCAGCGGGATTTCCTACAATGAGCAGTTCTTC
d_call: TRBD2; j_call: TRBJ2-5; clone_size: .; v_call: TRBV5-4; cdr3_aa: CASSLGLAGGETQYF; cdr3_nt: TGTGCCAGCAGCTTGGGACTAGCGGGAGGTGAGACCCAGTACTTC
d_call: .; j_call: TRBJ1-4; clone_size: once; v_call: TRBV4-1; cdr3_aa: CASSYGNVAEKLFF; cdr3_nt: TGCGCCAGCAGCTACGGGAATGTCGCTGAAAAACTGTTTTTT
d_call: .; j_call: TRBJ2-3; clone_size: .; v_call: TRBV21-1; cdr3_aa: CASSKKGRKPDTQYF; cdr3_nt: TGTGCCAGCAGCAAAAAGGGGAGGAAACCAGATACGCAGTATTTT
d_call: TRBD1; j_call: TRBJ2-3; clone_size: .; v_call: TRBV15; cdr3_aa: CATKTGSTDTQYF; cdr3_nt: TGTGCCACCAAGACAGGGAGCACAGATACGCAGTATTTT
d_call: .; j_call: TRBJ1-3; clone_size: once; v_call: TRBV6-1; cdr3_aa: CASSEVLFGTGPRNTIYF; cdr3_nt: TGTGCCAGCAGTGAAGTCCTCTTCGGGACTGGGCCCCGAAACACCATATATTTT
d_call: .; j_call: TRBJ2-3; clone_size: .; v_call: TRBV19; cdr3_aa: CASSMARLGTLLPDTQYF; cdr3_nt: TGTGCCAGTAGTATGGCGCGACTAGGGACCCTTTTGCCAGATACGCAGTATTTT
d_call: TRBD1; j_call: TRBJ1-6; clone_size: .; v_call: TRBV5-6; cdr3_aa: CASSLAGTEYSPLHF; cdr3_nt: TGTGCCAGCAGCTTGGCCGGGACAGAATATTCCCCCCTCCACTTT
d_call: TRBD2; j_call: TRBJ2-1; clone_size: once; v_call: TRBV27; cdr3_aa: CASSSGLAGGGNEQFF; cdr3_nt: TGTGCCAGCAGTTCCGGACTAGCGGGAGGGGGCAATGAGCAGTTCTTC
d_call: TRBD1; j_call: TRBJ1-5; clone_size: few; v_call: TRBV7-9; cdr3_aa: CASSPRGLNQPQHF; cdr3_nt: TGTGCCAGCAGCCCTAGGGGGCTCAATCAGCCCCAGCATTTT
d_call: TRBD2; j_call: TRBJ2-3; clone_size: .; v_call: TRBV5-6; cdr3_aa: CASSNGLAEVGGSTDTQYF; cdr3_nt: TGTGCCAGCAGCAACGGACTAGCGGAAGTTGGGGGAAGCACAGATACGCAGTATTTT
d_call: .; j_call: TRBJ2-6; clone_size: .; v_call: TRBV5-6; cdr3_aa: CASSLPGQSSGANVLTF; cdr3_nt: TGTGCCAGCAGCTTACCGGGACAAAGCTCTGGGGCCAACGTCCTGACTTTC
d_call: TRBD2; j_call: TRBJ2-7; clone_size: .; v_call: TRBV25-1; cdr3_aa: CASSDHPRSGRTYEQYF; cdr3_nt: TGTGCCAGCAGTGACCACCCTAGGAGCGGGAGAACCTACGAGCAGTACTTC
d_call: TRBD1; j_call: TRBJ1-1; clone_size: .; v_call: TRBV11-2; cdr3_aa: CASSLSRGQGSIAEAFF; cdr3_nt: TGTGCCAGCAGCTTATCCCGCGGACAGGGGTCTATCGCTGAAGCTTTCTTT